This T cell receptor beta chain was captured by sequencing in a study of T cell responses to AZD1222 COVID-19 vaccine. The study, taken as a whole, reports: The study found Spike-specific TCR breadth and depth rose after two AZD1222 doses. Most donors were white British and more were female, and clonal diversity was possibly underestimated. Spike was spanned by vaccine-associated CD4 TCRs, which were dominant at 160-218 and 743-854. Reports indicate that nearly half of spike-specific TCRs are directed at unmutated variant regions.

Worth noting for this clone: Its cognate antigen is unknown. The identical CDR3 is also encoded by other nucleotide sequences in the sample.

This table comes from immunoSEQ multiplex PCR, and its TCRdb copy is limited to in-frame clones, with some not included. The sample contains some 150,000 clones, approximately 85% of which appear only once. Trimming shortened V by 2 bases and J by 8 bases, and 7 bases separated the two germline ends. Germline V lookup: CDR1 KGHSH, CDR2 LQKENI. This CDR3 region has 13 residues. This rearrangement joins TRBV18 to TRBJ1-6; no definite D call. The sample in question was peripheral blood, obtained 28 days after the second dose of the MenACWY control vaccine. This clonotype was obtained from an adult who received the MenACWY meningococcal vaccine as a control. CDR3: CASSPSRDSPLHF. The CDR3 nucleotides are TGTGCCAGCTCACCATCGAGGGATTCACCCCTCCACTTT.